The source of this TCR beta chain is a study of T cells in Graves' hyperthyroidism and ophthalmopathy (dated by TCRdb to about 2019). Looking at the study overall: Peripheral blood was collected at initial diagnosis, before any treatment. The 100 discovery patients were divided at random into training and test sets in a 7:3 ratio. According to the paper, TCR Vbeta CDR3 sequencing was carried out on over 130 peripheral blood samples, which came from 40 to 45 ophthalmopathy, some 73 hyperthyroidism and approximately 17 progressor patients. To identify distinguishing TCR V-J signatures, a discovery cohort of some 100 patients was used, comprising 43 with Graves' ophthalmopathy and 57 with stable Graves' hyperthyroidism. Prospective prediction of ophthalmopathy was tested in an independent validation cohort consisting of some 20 hyperthyroidism patients and 15 to 17 patients who later progressed to ophthalmopathy. After sampling, hyperthyroidism patients received methimazole starting at 30 mg daily, and ophthalmopathy patients received high-dose intravenous methylprednisolone. Thyroid tissue and blood T-cell repertoires from several Graves' hyperthyroidism patients were also compared in the study. Results the study describes overall, beyond this receptor: Most expanded thyroid clonotypes (frequency above 0.001) were also detected in blood, a finding suggesting that blood repertoires may reflect thyroid immune responses. In cross-validation, a model built on a 13 V-J signature told ophthalmopathy apart from stable hyperthyroidism with approximately 90% sensitivity and approximately 81% specificity, and in testing the same model reached 80%/75%. Sample size was not statistically predetermined, and blinding of investigators to group allocation was not performed. In validation, the model predicted progression to ophthalmopathy with 55% to 71% sensitivity and about 73% specificity, a median of 6.5 months before onset.

The TCR beta CDR3 regions were amplified from RNA transcripts. The first round of RT-PCR for the TCR CDR3 was performed with the HTBI primer set and the Qiagen OneStep RT-PCR kit. The libraries were constructed in a second round of multiplex PCR and then size-selected and purified. Libraries were sequenced paired-end with 100 bp reads on an Illumina HiSeq2000. Per the original workflow: SOAPnuke was used to process the raw data, removing reads that contained adapters or uncalled bases, had a mean Phred below 15, or lacked an exact match to the constant primer or identifier. COPE v1.2.5 was used to merge the high-quality paired reads, and each unique nucleotide sequence was defined as a clonotype. MiTCR v1.1 was used to align clonotypes to the IMGT TRBV, TRBD and TRBJ reference segments. Only V-J combinations with frequency above 0.0001, covering about 99% of repertoires, were analysed. A TCS score was defined as the ratio of F50 (clonal expansion) to E x V (chaos), with BLOSUM62-based TCRdist applied between CDR3 peptides within each V-J. Welch's t-statistics and random forest reduced just over 500 V-J features to some 14, which were used in a naive Bayes classifier (R e1071). The Morisita-Horn index was used to measure how similar the thyroid and blood repertoires were. TCRdb cleaned the public reads at Q25 with fastp, built clones with MiXCR and kept in-frame beta chains. Each entry is one CDR3 protein sequence, shown with its most common DNA and genes. TCRdb, not the original authors, processed these V and J calls. A total of nearly 750,000 distinct CDR3 sequences appear in this sample, roughly a third of them only once. In total, the top ten clones hold around 30% of the sample.

Graves' hyperthyroidism was defined as stable when no progression to ophthalmopathy occurred over 18 months of follow-up. The hyperthyroidism patients were between 18 and 65 years old and newly diagnosed, with a disease duration of less than 2 months. Exclusion was applied to patients with uncontrolled infections, other autoimmune diseases, pregnancy or lactation. Diagnoses were based on clinical symptoms, serum thyroxine and TRAb, thyroid ultrasound and orbital computed tomography. PBMCs were isolated from approximately 10 ml of fresh peripheral blood by Ficoll-Paque density gradient centrifugation. Total RNA was extracted using Trizol reagent, and RNA quality was assessed on an Agilent 2100 Bioanalyzer. On this clonotype: This clone's antigen is unknown. Base qualities are missing; no much larger clone stands one base away.

Reading from cysteine to phenylalanine, the CDR3 counts 13 amino acids. Left in the record is the CDR3 DNA by itself, 39 bases read in frame from the first base. V is cut by 7 bases and J by 2 bases, and the space between the germline ends is 9 bases. The sequenced sample was blood. The receptor was isolated from a woman aged 35 to 49 with Graves' hyperthyroidism. This receptor chain uses TRBV12-3 or TRBV12-4 and TRBJ1-5; the D gene remains uncertain. The CDR3 corresponds to CASTRAGNQPQHF. The nucleotide sequence reads as follows: TGTGCCAGCACGAGGGCAGGCAATCAGCCCCAGCATTTT.